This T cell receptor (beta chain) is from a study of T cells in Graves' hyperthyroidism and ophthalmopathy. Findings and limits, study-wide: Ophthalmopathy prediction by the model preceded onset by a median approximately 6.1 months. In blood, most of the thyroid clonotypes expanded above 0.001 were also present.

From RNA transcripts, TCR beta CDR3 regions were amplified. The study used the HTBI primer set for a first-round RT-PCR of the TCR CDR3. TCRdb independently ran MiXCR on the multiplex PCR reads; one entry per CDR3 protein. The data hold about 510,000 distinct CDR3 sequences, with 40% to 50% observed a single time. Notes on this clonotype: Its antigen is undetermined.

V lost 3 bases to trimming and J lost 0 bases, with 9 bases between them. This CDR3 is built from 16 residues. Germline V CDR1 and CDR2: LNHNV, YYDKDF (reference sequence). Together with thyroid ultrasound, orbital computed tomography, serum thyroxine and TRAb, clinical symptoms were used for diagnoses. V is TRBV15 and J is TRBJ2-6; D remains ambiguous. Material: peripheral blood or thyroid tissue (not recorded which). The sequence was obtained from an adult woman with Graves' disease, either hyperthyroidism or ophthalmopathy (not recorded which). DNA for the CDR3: TGTGCCACCAGCAGGGGGTACATCTCTGGGGCCAACGTCCTGACTTTC. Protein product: CATSRGYISGANVLTF. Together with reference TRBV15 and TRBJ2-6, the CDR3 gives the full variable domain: DAMVIQNPRYQVTQFGKPVTLSCSQTLNHNVMYWYQQKSSQAPKLLFHYYDKDFNNEADTPDNFQSRRPNTSFCFLDIRSPGLGDTAMYLCATSRGYISGANVLTFGAGSRLTVL.